A selection of T cell receptor beta chains follows, all from one sample in a study of vaccination effects on CD4 cells after COVID-19. Their target antigens are unknown. Sequencing used immunoSEQ multiplex PCR; TCRdb keeps in-frame clones, though not all of them. This sample has tens of thousands of clones, with about 69% found just once. This sample comprised CD4+ T cells from PBMCs cultured with HCoV-OC43 spike peptides, obtained before COVID-19 vaccination. Every receptor here comes from a human donor who received a COVID-19 vaccine. The CDR3 runs from the conserved cysteine through the conserved F or W. The D gene is left open where the match is weak. Part of the rows lack a size; the others show once, few, many or a class for expanded clones.

V,size,D,J,CDR3,DNA
TRBV7-7,few,-,TRBJ1-2,CASSLYVQGSASGYTF,TGTGCCAGCAGCTTATATGTTCAGGGGTCGGCGAGCGGCTACACCTTC
TRBV21-1,-,-,TRBJ1-1,CASSKSSRGRPPMNTEAFF,TGTGCCAGCAGCAAATCATCTAGGGGGCGGCCTCCCATGAACACTGAAGCTTTCTTT
TRBV27,-,-,TRBJ1-2,CASSPRGGGGANYGYTF,TGTGCCAGCAGCCCCCGAGGGGGAGGGGGAGCTAACTATGGCTACACCTTC
TRBV9,-,TRBD1,TRBJ2-1,CASSAAGTGHNEQFF,TGTGCCAGCAGCGCGGCCGGGACAGGACACAATGAGCAGTTCTTC
TRBV6-5,few,-,TRBJ2-7,CASKELTLSYEQYF,TGTGCCAGCAAGGAGCTAACGCTCTCCTACGAGCAGTACTTC
TRBV9,-,TRBD1,TRBJ1-5,CASSSGQGWQPQHF,TGTGCCAGCAGCTCTGGACAGGGGTGGCAGCCCCAGCATTTT
TRBV3-1/TRBV3-2,-,-,TRBJ2-3,CASSRSLTDTQYF,TGTGCCAGCAGCCGAAGTTTGACAGATACGCAGTATTTT
TRBV27,-,-,TRBJ1-2,CASSSKGKANYGYTF,TGTGCCAGCAGTTCGAAGGGGAAAGCTAACTATGGCTACACCTTC
TRBV3-1/TRBV3-2,-,-,TRBJ1-4,CASSQGAGLREALFF,TGTGCCAGCAGCCAAGGGGCCGGACTGCGCGAAGCGCTGTTTTTT
TRBV19,-,-,TRBJ1-3,CASSIFLGAGNTIYF,TGTGCCAGTAGTATATTTTTGGGGGCTGGAAACACCATATATTTT
TRBV18,-,-,TRBJ1-1,CASSPSGMNTEAFF,TGTGCCAGCTCACCATCGGGAATGAACACTGAAGCTTTCTTT
TRBV5-6,-,-,TRBJ1-3,CASSLGQYSGNTIYF,TGTGCCAGCAGCTTGGGTCAATACTCTGGAAACACCATATATTTT
TRBV9,-,TRBD2,TRBJ2-7,CASSVGPSGRGEQYF,TGTGCCAGCAGCGTAGGTCCTAGCGGGAGAGGCGAGCAGTACTTC
TRBV2,-,-,TRBJ1-5,CASTQTGNQPQHF,TGTGCCAGCACCCAAACAGGGAATCAGCCCCAGCATTTT
TRBV5-1,-,TRBD1,TRBJ1-2,CASSPLPTGAYGYTF,TGCGCCAGCAGCCCTCTTCCGACAGGGGCATATGGCTACACCTTC
TRBV5-1,-,TRBD1,TRBJ1-2,CASSLWGQQRELGGYGYTF,TGCGCCAGCAGTTTGTGGGGACAGCAACGAGAGCTTGGTGGCTATGGCTACACCTTC
TRBV10-1,-,-,TRBJ1-1,CASRGGQDTEAFF,TGCGCCAGCAGGGGAGGACAAGACACTGAAGCTTTCTTT
TRBV5-1,-,-,TRBJ1-4,CASTADGNNEKLFF,TGCGCCAGCACCGCGGACGGGAATAATGAAAAACTGTTTTTT
TRBV10-1,few,-,TRBJ2-5,CASITSGRETQYF,TGCGCCAGCATCACCTCGGGCAGGGAGACCCAGTACTTC
TRBV15,-,-,TRBJ2-6,CATSPGIYSGANVLTF,TGTGCCACCAGCCCAGGGATTTACTCTGGGGCCAACGTCCTGACTTTC
TRBV7-9,few,-,TRBJ1-5,CASSLARGLGAQPQHF,TGTGCCAGCAGCTTAGCTAGGGGGTTAGGGGCGCAGCCCCAGCATTTT
TRBV3-1/TRBV3-2,few,-,TRBJ1-6,CASSPDSNSPLHF,TGTGCCAGCAGCCCAGACAGTAATTCACCCCTCCACTTT
TRBV11-2,-,TRBD1,TRBJ2-5,CASSRLGQGKETQYF,TGTGCCAGCAGCCGTCTCGGACAGGGGAAAGAGACCCAGTACTTC
TRBV10-3,-,-,TRBJ2-2,CAISQFRGGPNTGELFF,TGTGCCATCAGTCAGTTCCGCGGGGGCCCGAACACCGGGGAGCTGTTTTTT
TRBV18,-,-,TRBJ1-1,CATTHGNTEAFF,TGTGCCACCACCCATGGCAACACTGAAGCTTTCTTT
TRBV6-5,few,-,TRBJ1-5,CASSPTRDQPQHF,TGTGCCAGCAGTCCCACTCGGGATCAGCCCCAGCATTTT
TRBV7-9,-,-,TRBJ1-1,CASSLAASSRGNTEAFF,TGTGCCAGCAGCTTAGCCGCATCTTCTAGGGGGAACACTGAAGCTTTCTTT
TRBV7-2,-,-,TRBJ2-1,CASSLAPVRNNEQFF,TGTGCCAGCAGCTTAGCTCCGGTCAGGAACAATGAGCAGTTCTTC
TRBV9,-,-,TRBJ1-5,CASGGGGSNQPQHF,TGTGCCAGTGGGGGTGGGGGTAGCAATCAGCCCCAGCATTTT
TRBV7-9,few,-,TRBJ1-1,CASSQRRPKGNTEAFF,TGTGCCAGCAGCCAACGGAGACCGAAGGGGAACACTGAAGCTTTCTTT
TRBV10-1,-,TRBD2,TRBJ2-7,CASSGGRYSYEQYF,TGCGCCAGCAGCGGCGGGAGGTACTCCTACGAGCAGTACTTC
TRBV10-2,-,-,TRBJ1-5,CASSGNLDPRQHF,TGCGCCAGCAGTGGAAATTTAGACCCGCGCCAGCATTTT
TRBV6-1,-,-,TRBJ1-2,CASSERALWSYGYTF,TGTGCCAGCAGTGAGAGAGCGTTATGGAGCTATGGCTACACCTTC
TRBV6-1,-,-,TRBJ1-2,CASSELSLGGYTF,TGTGCCAGCAGTGAACTCAGTCTAGGCGGCTACACCTTC
TRBV3-1/TRBV3-2,-,TRBD1,TRBJ1-4,CASSQQTGNEKLFF,TGTGCCAGCAGCCAACAGACAGGGAATGAAAAACTGTTTTTT
TRBV5-1,once,TRBD1,TRBJ2-5,CASSFQTGGGETQYF,TGCGCCAGCAGCTTCCAGACAGGGGGGGGCGAGACCCAGTACTTC
TRBV19,-,-,TRBJ2-5,CASSRQGGRSQETQYF,TGTGCCAGTAGTAGACAGGGAGGGAGGAGTCAAGAGACCCAGTACTTC
TRBV5-1,-,TRBD1,TRBJ1-1,CASSPRTGTPEAFF,TGCGCCAGCAGCCCGAGGACAGGGACGCCTGAAGCTTTCTTT
TRBV6-2/TRBV6-3,-,TRBD1,TRBJ2-5,CASSYSGQATETQYF,TGTGCCAGCAGTTACTCCGGACAGGCTACAGAGACCCAGTACTTC
TRBV27,-,-,TRBJ2-2,CASSEVGLGTGELFF,TGTGCCAGCAGTGAAGTGGGTCTTGGCACCGGGGAGCTGTTTTTT
TRBV10-2,-,-,TRBJ2-5,CASRNRGLQETQYF,TGCGCCAGCAGGAACAGGGGACTCCAAGAGACCCAGTACTTC
TRBV11-2,-,-,TRBJ1-2,CASSLSLDRSNYGYTF,TGTGCCAGCAGCTTAAGTTTGGACCGTTCTAACTATGGCTACACCTTC
TRBV2,-,-,TRBJ1-2,CASSARLSNYGYTF,TGTGCCAGCAGTGCTAGACTCTCGAACTATGGCTACACCTTC
TRBV2,few,-,TRBJ1-1,CASRLPTAAFF,TGTGCCAGCAGGCTCCCAACGGCGGCTTTCTTT
TRBV5-1,once,-,TRBJ2-5,CASSSQLRDRKTQYF,TGCGCCAGCAGTTCTCAGCTTAGGGATCGGAAGACCCAGTACTTC
TRBV12-3/TRBV12-4,-,TRBD1,TRBJ1-2,CASSSTGAYGYTF,TGTGCCAGCAGTTCGACAGGGGCGTATGGCTACACCTTC
TRBV7-9,medium-sized,TRBD1,TRBJ1-4,CASSLLRGQNEKLFF,TGTGCCAGCAGCTTATTAAGGGGGCAAAATGAAAAACTGTTTTTT
TRBV5-6,few,-,TRBJ2-7,CASSGLVSYEQYF,TGTGCCAGCAGCGGATTAGTCTCCTACGAGCAGTACTTC
TRBV14,-,TRBD2,TRBJ2-1,CASRPGLAGMNEQFF,TGTGCCAGCAGACCGGGACTAGCGGGAATGAATGAGCAGTTCTTC
TRBV6-5,few,TRBD1,TRBJ1-2,CASSLTGNYGYTF,TGTGCCAGCAGTCTGACAGGGAACTATGGCTACACCTTC
TRBV19,-,-,TRBJ2-3,CASSIQPRGADTQYF,TGTGCCAGTAGTATTCAACCCCGCGGTGCAGATACGCAGTATTTT
TRBV10-2,-,-,TRBJ1-1,CASSESVRWMLNTEAFF,TGCGCCAGCAGTGAGTCGGTTAGGTGGATGTTGAACACTGAAGCTTTCTTT
TRBV15,-,-,TRBJ2-7,CATSRETHGTYEQYF,TGTGCCACCAGCAGAGAGACTCATGGAACCTACGAGCAGTACTTC
TRBV10-3,-,TRBD1,TRBJ2-5,CAISETPSGTGGETQYF,TGTGCCATCAGTGAGACACCCTCCGGGACAGGGGGCGAGACCCAGTACTTC
TRBV5-4,-,-,TRBJ2-1,CASSLKAGTSFHNEQFF,TGTGCCAGCAGCTTGAAAGCGGGCACTAGCTTCCACAATGAGCAGTTCTTC
TRBV11-2,-,-,TRBJ2-1,CASTSLAENEQFF,TGTGCCAGTACGTCGTTAGCGGAAAATGAGCAGTTCTTC
TRBV5-1,-,-,TRBJ2-2,CASSSYRDTGELFF,TGCGCCAGCAGCTCGTACAGGGACACCGGGGAGCTGTTTTTT
TRBV5-6,few,TRBD2,TRBJ2-7,CASSLEAGTRYEQYF,TGTGCCAGCAGCTTGGAAGCGGGAACTAGGTACGAGCAGTACTTC
TRBV3-1/TRBV3-2,-,-,TRBJ1-2,CASSRIEKQSYGYTF,TGTGCCAGCAGCCGGATTGAAAAACAGAGTTATGGCTACACCTTC
TRBV5-1,few,TRBD1,TRBJ2-7,CASSPDPGTGSYEQYF,TGCGCCAGCAGCCCGGACCCCGGGACAGGGTCTTACGAGCAGTACTTC